The 7 T cell receptor beta chains below all came from one sample that was sequenced in a study of blood T cell repertoires in COVID-19. TCRdb keeps only in-frame clones here, not all; method: immunoSEQ multiplex PCR. This table holds 250,000 to 300,000 clones, about 90% found once. The sequenced sample consisted of peripheral blood. The receptors originated from a woman aged 25-40 years with COVID-19, enrolled during active disease.

The chain employs TRBV4-1 and TRBJ1-1; perhaps TRBD1 as D (5 bases). Germline-derived CDR1 and CDR2 are MGHRA and YSYEKL. V lost 0 bases and J 7 bases, leaving 15 bases between the germline ends. The CDR3 covers 15 residues. This CDR3 reads CASSQDKGAGNEAFF. CDR3 bases: TGCGCCAGCAGCCAAGATAAAGGGGCTGGGAATGAAGCTTTCTTT.

As DNA, the CDR3 is TGTGCCAGCAGAAGCGCGGGGGGGACCTACAATGAGCAGTTCTTC. It translates to CASRSAGGTYNEQFF. The chain combines TRBV6-5 with TRBJ2-1; TRBD2 matches 9 bases. The length of the CDR3 is 15 residues. V was clipped by 6 bases and J by 2 bases; unmatched bases: 5. Germline V gene data show CDR1 as MNHEY and CDR2 as SVGAGI.

The V and J genes are TRBV18 and TRBJ2-2, with unresolved D. Germline CDR1 KGHSH, CDR2 LQKENI. The V end lost 6 bases, the J end lost 1 base, and 9 bases lay between the germline ends. The CDR3 consists of 14 residues. The CDR3 loop is CASSLLGNTGELFF. CDR3 DNA sequence: TGTGCCAGCTCCCTTCTAGGGAACACCGGGGAGCTGTTTTTT.

V usage is TRBV14 and J usage is TRBJ1-2, with D possibly being TRBD1 (6 bases). This CDR3 region has 15 residues. Germline CDR1 reads SGHDN; CDR2 reads FVKESK. The V and J ends lost 2 bases and 4 bases respectively, with 14 bases between them. CDR3: CASSQHLGHSYGYTF. The CDR3 coding sequence is TGTGCCAGCAGCCAACATCTGGGACACAGCTATGGCTACACCTTC.

V is TRBV5-1 and J is TRBJ1-2, with D perhaps matching TRBD1 (5 bases). The CDR3 runs to 12 residues. Deletions cut 5 bases from V and 3 bases from J, with 8 bases between. Germline V gives CDR1 SGHRS, CDR2 YFSETQ. The CDR3 reads CASRETDYGYTF. In DNA, the CDR3 is TGCGCCAGCAGGGAGACAGACTATGGCTACACCTTC. Complete variable domain (other parts from reference TRBV5-1 and TRBJ1-2): KAGVTQTPRYLIKTRGQQVTLSCSPISGHRSVSWYQQTPGQGLQFLFEYFSETQRNKGNFPGRFSGRQFSNSRSEMNVSTLELGDSALYLCASRETDYGYTFGSGTRLTVV.

The CDR3 loop is CASSSGDRVVQETQYF. The CDR3 DNA is TGCGCCAGCAGCTCCGGGGACAGGGTGGTTCAAGAGACCCAGTACTTC. The rearrangement joins TRBV5-1 to TRBJ2-5, with TRBD1 matching over 9 bases. The V gene end was trimmed by 3 bases and the J gene end by 2 bases; junction bases not matched to a gene: 8. The CDR3 has 16 residues. Germline V gives CDR1 SGHRS, CDR2 YFSETQ.

The rearrangement uses TRBV27 and TRBJ2-3; 13 bases align to TRBD2. Germline V CDR1 and CDR2: MNHEY, SMNVEV (reference sequence). The trim removed 5 bases at V and 3 bases at J, leaving 5 bases unmatched. The CDR3 has 16 amino acids. The CDR3 spells CASSPTSGGATDTQYF. CDR3 bases: TGTGCCAGCAGTCCTACTAGCGGGGGGGCGACAGATACGCAGTATTTT.